The source of this TCR beta chain is a study of CD8+ T cells in alopecia areata (dated by TCRdb to 2017 to 2018). About the full investigation: Treated patients were enrolled in an open-label pilot trial of oral tofacitinib, 5 to 10 mg twice daily, for moderate-to-severe alopecia areata. Patients stayed on tofacitinib for 6 to 18 months and then had 6 months of follow-up off drug so that delayed response and recurrence could be assessed. Disease severity in treated patients was measured with the SALT score, which quantifies the percentage of affected scalp surface area. In both human patients and the C3H/HeJ mouse model, the study applied high-throughput TCRbeta sequencing to look at T cell clonal expansion in alopecia areata. Human TCRbeta sequencing covered scalp tissue and sorted CD4+ and CD8+ peripheral blood T cells from patchy and totalis/universalis alopecia areata patients and healthy controls. Patients on tofacitinib were biopsied at baseline and after 4 and 24 weeks of treatment, and several of the patients also had a later scalp biopsy. Clonality in the scalp was compared among normal scalp (n=4), patchy alopecia areata scalp (n=8), and alopecia totalis/universalis scalp (n=8). RNA was obtained with the PAXgene miRNA kit for fixed scalp, the miRNeasy kit for PBMCs, and the RNeasy kit for mouse skin. Amplification of TCRbeta CDR3 regions was done by immunoSEQ multiplex PCR using 35 Vbeta forward primers and 13 Jbeta reverse primers.

CDR3 length: 16 amino acids, cysteine to phenylalanine. Solely the CDR3 DNA is kept, with 48 bases framed from the first base. The junction shows trimming of 2 bases on V and 0 bases on J, and the gene matches do not reach 6 bases of it. From the germline V gene (reference sequence), CDR1 is SEHNR and CDR2 is FQNEAQ. The library was obtained by the immunoSEQ multiplex PCR assay. RNA was extracted from all samples and reverse transcribed into cDNA, which served as template for TCR sequencing. SuperScript III was used for first-strand cDNA synthesis, primed with a 2:1 mix of oligo-dT and random hexamers. A synthetic immune receptor repertoire was used to gauge amplification bias, and whatever bias remained was removed computationally. Per the source publication's procedure: Raw reads were preprocessed for error removal, and CDR3 was defined according to IMGT conventions as running from the conserved cysteine to phenylalanine. To get clonality, Shannon entropy was normalized by log2 of the number of productive unique TCRs and the result was subtracted from 1. Scalp TCRbeta sequences were cross-referenced with sorted blood CD4 and CD8 repertoires so that the CD4 or CD8 identity of scalp clones could be inferred. Not all clones reach the TCRdb copy of this immuneACCESS table, which keeps in-frame sequences only. Checked studies attribute under half of the gap to unresolved V genes and leave the rest unexplained. V, J and clone size derive from that table, while D and trimming were established from the DNA sequence. This sample is represented by roughly 76,000 clones; around 29% of them were singletons. The ten largest account for around 14% of the sample.

Points the paper makes about the study in general: Tofacitinib significantly lowered scalp clonality and the number of expanded CD8+ clones among the top 100 scalp clones. Because the treated cohort was small and had just a single nonresponder, larger studies are needed to establish links between baseline CD8+ expansion and response. Compared with normal scalp, lesional scalp, particularly in alopecia totalis/universalis, had higher clonality and more expanded CD8+ clones, which suggests antigenic drive. Unlike mouse skin, which is dominated by gammadelta T cells, normal human skin has resident alphabeta T cells that are also sequenced, and this complicates analysis of the scalp TCR repertoire. Many expanded lesional clones persisted in scalp and blood during tofacitinib treatment, which may partly explain relapse after stopping treatment. Shared TCR sequences between patients were less evident than in mice, which may be partly attributable to HLA diversity in the patient population.

The time point label for this specimen denotes: about 4 weeks on oral tofacitinib. Per the publication, the treatment or condition label means: oral pan-JAK inhibitor, 5-10 mg twice daily. From alopecia areata patients, peripheral blood was collected along with lesional scalp punch biopsies. PBMCs were separated by density centrifugation and stained for CD3, CD4 and CD8, after which CD4+ and CD8+ T cells were sorted on a FACSAria. On this clone itself: Its antigen has not been determined. No base qualities exist here, and no much larger clone lies one base off it.

The clonotype comes from a human donor with alopecia areata. This receptor chain uses TRBV7-9 and TRBJ1-1, and 7 bases in between align with TRBD1. This specimen was CD8+ T cells sorted from blood, taken at week 4, from a patient treated with tofacitinib. The DNA reads as follows: TGTGCCAGCAGCTTACCTGCTGGGACAGTGAACACTGAAGCTTTCTTT. Protein translation: CASSLPAGTVNTEAFF.